The clone carrying this T cell receptor beta chain came up a few times. This entry belongs to a study of patients and donors after allogeneic stem cell transplantation. TCRdb independently ran MiXCR on the RT-PCR reads; one entry per CDR3 protein. The sample contains 150,000 to 200,000 distinct CDR3 sequences, about 32% of which appear only once. What was sequenced was blood, either unsorted or a sorted T cell fraction (not recorded which). The receptor was isolated from a human donor who was either an allogeneic HSCT recipient or a stem cell or donor lymphocyte infusion donor (not recorded which). It is not recorded whose cells these are; they may come from a transplant donor.

The CDR3 coding sequence is TGTGCCAGCAGCTCCCCAGCGGGGGGTAGTTCACCCCTCCACTTT. This translates into CASSSPAGGSSPLHF. The chain joins TRBV7-8 to TRBJ1-6, with a possible D match to TRBD1 (5 bases). Germline V gene lookup returns CDR1 SGHVS and CDR2 FQNEAQ. V dropped 4 bases and J dropped 9 bases, with 16 bases sitting between them. The CDR3 is 15 amino acids.